One sample yielded the 8 T cell receptor beta chains listed below, sequenced in a study of blood T cell repertoires in COVID-19. Only in-frame clones appear in the TCRdb table, and some are missing; sequencing was by immunoSEQ multiplex PCR. The repertoire holds 310,000 or so clones, with approximately 90% as singletons. Material for sequencing was PBMCs or T cells enriched from blood (not recorded which). These receptors were obtained from a woman in her 40s who had recovered from COVID-19.

The chain carries TRBV11-2 and TRBJ2-7; the match to TRBD1 covers 7 bases. The CDR3 extends over 14 amino acids. V shed 4 bases and J 6 bases; nucleotides not matched to a gene: 9. Germline V gene sequence: CDR1 SGHAT, CDR2 FQNNGV. The CDR3 sequence is CASSSALDRAEQYF. CDR3 nucleotides: TGTGCCAGCAGCTCGGCCCTCGACAGGGCCGAGCAGTACTTC.

The chain couples TRBV30 to TRBJ1-4; 7 bases align to TRBD1. V shed 1 base and J 4 bases; nucleotides not matched to a gene: 3. The CDR3 is made up of 14 amino acids. Germline CDR1 GTSNPN, CDR2 SVGIG (reference sequence). CDR3 residues: CAWSGQGDNEKLFF. In DNA form, the CDR3 reads TGTGCCTGGAGTGGGCAGGGGGATAATGAAAAACTGTTTTTT.

The chain joins TRBV13 to TRBJ2-7; 10 positions agree with TRBD2. The ends lost 3 bases at V and 4 bases at J; junction bases unmatched: 9. The CDR3 consists of 16 residues. Germline CDR1 and CDR2: PRHDT and FYEKMQ (reference sequence). The CDR3 sequence is CASSFRTSGTKYEQYF. In DNA form, the CDR3 reads TGTGCCAGCAGCTTCCGCACTAGCGGGACGAAGTACGAGCAGTACTTC.

The CDR3 DNA reads TGTGCCAGCAGCCACGCCCCGGGACAGAGAATCCAAGAGACCCAGTACTTC. Its protein product is CASSHAPGQRIQETQYF. J is TRBJ2-5 and V is TRBV3-1 (or the pseudogene TRBV3-2); 7 bases map to TRBD1. Germline CDR1 and CDR2: LGHDT and YNNKEL (reference sequence). The CDR3 covers 17 residues. With 3 bases clipped from V and 1 base from J, the junction kept 11 bases outside the gene matches.

The V call is TRBV6-5, the J call TRBJ1-3, with D unclear. Germline assignment: CDR1 MNHEY and CDR2 SVGAGI. Trimming took off 0 bases at V and 0 bases at J, with 9 bases between the two ends. The CDR3 runs 16 residues. The CDR3 nucleotides read TGTGCCAGCAGTTACTCGGGAGCCTCCTCTGGAAACACCATATATTTT. It specifies CASSYSGASSGNTIYF.

The chain carries TRBV28 and TRBJ2-5, with 14 bases that match TRBD2. The germline V gene encodes CDR1 MDHEN and CDR2 SYDVKM. After removal of 6 bases from V and 9 bases from J, the junction contained 12 bases not matched to a gene. CDR3 length: 16 residues. The CDR3 DNA reads TGTGCCAGCAGCGAGACGACTAGCGGGGGGGCCGGGGCCCAGTACTTC. Translating it yields CASSETTSGGAGAQYF.

The V call is TRBV27, the J call TRBJ2-1, with D possibly matching TRBD2 (5 bases). CDR1 is MNHEY, CDR2 SMNVEV, per germline (reference sequence). The CDR3 is 14 amino acids. Between the trimmed V and J ends, which lost 3 bases and 5 bases, there was a span of 11 bases. CDR3 coding DNA: TGTGCCAGCAGTTTTTGGAATAGCGACAATGAGCAGTTCTTC. Its protein product is CASSFWNSDNEQFF.

The chain combines TRBV7-2 with TRBJ2-1; 9 nucleotides line up with TRBD1. Trimming removed 5 bases from V and 6 bases from J; junction bases left unmatched: 8. Per germline, CDR1 SGHTA and CDR2 FQGNSA. The CDR3 is made up of 15 amino acids. CDR3 residues: CASSVRGQGSNEQFF. The CDR3 region has the DNA TGTGCCAGCAGCGTCCGGGGACAGGGTTCCAATGAGCAGTTCTTC.